This T cell receptor beta chain was recorded in a study of blood T cell repertoires in COVID-19. Study-level information: The United States, Italy and Spain provided the acute and convalescent COVID-19 samples.

Trimming left V 6 bases short and J 6 bases short, with 23 bases between. The CDR3 is 17 amino acids. Germline V lookup: CDR1 MNHEY, CDR2 SMNVEV (reference sequence). Measured with immunoSEQ multiplex PCR; TCRdb has only the in-frame clones, and not every one. Of about 170,000 clones in the sample, roughly 80% were seen once. Sequencing was performed on peripheral blood. This sequence was found in a woman in her thirties or forties with COVID-19, enrolled during active disease. The chain joins TRBV27 to TRBJ2-2, with D possibly being TRBD2 (6 bases). The CDR3 region is CASRPAPGLSVAGELFF. In DNA form, the CDR3 reads TGTGCCAGCAGGCCCGCTCCGGGACTTAGTGTTGCCGGGGAGCTGTTTTTT.